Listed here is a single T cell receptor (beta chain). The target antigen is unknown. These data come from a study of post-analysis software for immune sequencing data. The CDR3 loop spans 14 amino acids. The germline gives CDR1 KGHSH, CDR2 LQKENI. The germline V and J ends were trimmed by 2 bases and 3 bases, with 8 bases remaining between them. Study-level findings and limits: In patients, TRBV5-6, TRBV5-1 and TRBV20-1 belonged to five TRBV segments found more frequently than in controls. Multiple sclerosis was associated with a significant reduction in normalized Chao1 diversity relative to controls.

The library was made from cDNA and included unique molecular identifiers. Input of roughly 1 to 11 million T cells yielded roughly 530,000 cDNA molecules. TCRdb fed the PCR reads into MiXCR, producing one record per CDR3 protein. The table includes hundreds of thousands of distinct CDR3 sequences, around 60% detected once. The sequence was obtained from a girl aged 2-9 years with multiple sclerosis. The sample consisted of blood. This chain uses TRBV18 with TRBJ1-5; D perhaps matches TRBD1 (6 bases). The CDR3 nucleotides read TGTGCCAGCTCACCAAGACAGGACAATCAGCCCCAGCATTTT. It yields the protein CASSPRQDNQPQHF.